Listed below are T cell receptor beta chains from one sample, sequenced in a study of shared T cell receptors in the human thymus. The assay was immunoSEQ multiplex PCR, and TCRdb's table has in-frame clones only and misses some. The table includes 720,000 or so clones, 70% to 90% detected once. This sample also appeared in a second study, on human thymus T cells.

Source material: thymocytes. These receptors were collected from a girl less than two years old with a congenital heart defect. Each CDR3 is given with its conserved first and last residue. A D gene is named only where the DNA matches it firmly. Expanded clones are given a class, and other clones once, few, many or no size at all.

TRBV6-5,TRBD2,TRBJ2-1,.,CASGRTSGSNEQFF,TGTGCCAGCGGGAGGACTAGCGGGTCGAATGAGCAGTTCTTC
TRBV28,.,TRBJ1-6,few,CASSYLQRGDYNSPLHF,TGTGCCAGCAGTTATCTTCAGCGGGGTGATTATAATTCACCCCTCCACTTT
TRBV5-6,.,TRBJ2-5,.,CASSLPEQETQYF,TGTGCCAGCAGCTTGCCTGAGCAAGAGACCCAGTACTTC
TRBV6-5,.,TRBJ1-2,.,CASSYPARQSNYGYTF,TGTGCCAGCAGTTACCCCGCCCGACAGTCTAACTATGGCTACACCTTC
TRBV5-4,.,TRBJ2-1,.,CASSLAVQRNLLNEQFF,TGTGCCAGCAGCTTGGCCGTCCAGCGAAACCTCTTGAATGAGCAGTTCTTC
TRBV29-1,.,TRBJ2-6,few,CSVVTGFNSGANVLTF,TGCAGCGTGGTGACAGGCTTCAACTCTGGGGCCAACGTCCTGACTTTC
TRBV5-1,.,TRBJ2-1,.,CASSSRVDSSSYNEQFF,TGCGCCAGCAGTTCGAGGGTGGACAGCAGCTCCTACAATGAGCAGTTCTTC
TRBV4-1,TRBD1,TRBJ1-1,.,CASSQDRDRGIGVMNTEAFF,TGCGCCAGCAGCCAAGATCGGGACAGGGGAATTGGAGTCATGAACACTGAAGCTTTCTTT
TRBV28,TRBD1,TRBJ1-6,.,CASSLPGQGISGRSSPLHF,TGTGCCAGCAGCCTACCGGGACAGGGGATTTCGGGGAGGTCTTCACCCCTCCACTTT
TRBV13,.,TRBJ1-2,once,CASSTGQHNYGYTF,TGTGCCAGCAGCACCGGACAGCATAACTATGGCTACACCTTC
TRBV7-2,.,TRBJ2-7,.,CASSLGGGAVYEQYF,TGTGCCAGCAGCTTAGGAGGGGGGGCGGTCTACGAGCAGTACTTC
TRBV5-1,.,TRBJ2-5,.,CASSISGAGVETQYF,TGCGCCAGCAGCATATCAGGGGCAGGGGTAGAGACCCAGTACTTC
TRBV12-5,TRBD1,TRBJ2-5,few,CASGQPDRDREDF,TGTGCTAGTGGCCAACCGGACAGGGACAGGGAAGACTTC
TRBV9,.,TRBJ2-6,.,CASSVVAAGANVLTF,TGTGCCAGCAGCGTAGTGGCAGCTGGGGCCAACGTCCTGACTTTC
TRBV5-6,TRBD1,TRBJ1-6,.,CASSLGRGLLGSYNSPLHF,TGTGCCAGCAGCTTGGGGAGGGGGCTCCTTGGCTCCTATAATTCACCCCTCCACTTT
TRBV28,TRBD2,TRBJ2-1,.,CASSLNVRRGLADIYNEQFF,TGTGCCAGCAGTTTAAATGTCAGGAGGGGACTAGCGGACATCTACAATGAGCAGTTCTTC
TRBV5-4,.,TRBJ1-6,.,CASSLEIGGRGNSPLHF,TGTGCCAGCAGCTTGGAGATTGGTGGAAGGGGCAATTCACCCCTCCACTTT
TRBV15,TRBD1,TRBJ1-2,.,CATSIWDRVRGPLLHTF,TGTGCCACCAGCATTTGGGACAGGGTACGCGGTCCCCTATTACACACCTTC
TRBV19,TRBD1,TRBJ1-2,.,CASSRGRISGYTF,TGTGCCAGTAGCAGGGGGCGCATATCTGGCTACACCTTC
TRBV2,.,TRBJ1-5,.,CASSLDRPENQPQHF,TGTGCCAGCAGTTTAGACAGGCCGGAGAATCAGCCCCAGCATTTT
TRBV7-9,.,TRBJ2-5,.,CASSLFHSGPLRGGETQYF,TGTGCCAGCAGCTTATTTCACTCTGGCCCGCTCAGGGGTGGGGAGACCCAGTACTTC
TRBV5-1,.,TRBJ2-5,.,CASSPTRQETQYF,TGCGCCAGCAGCCCGACAAGACAGGAGACCCAGTACTTC
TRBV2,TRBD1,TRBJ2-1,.,CASSGDRENNEQFF,TGTGCCAGCAGTGGCGACAGGGAAAACAATGAGCAGTTCTTC
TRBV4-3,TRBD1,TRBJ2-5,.,CASSQAHGTVIPFQETQYF,TGCGCCAGCAGCCAGGCCCACGGGACAGTGATTCCGTTCCAAGAGACCCAGTACTTC
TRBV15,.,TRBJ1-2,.,CATSSLGRVDGYTF,TGTGCCACCAGCAGTTTAGGGAGGGTAGATGGCTACACCTTC
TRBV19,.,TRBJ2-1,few,CASSMSRDEQFF,TGTGCCAGTAGTATGTCCAGGGATGAGCAGTTCTTC
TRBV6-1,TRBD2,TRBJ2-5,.,CASSEWGTSGNRETQYF,TGTGCCAGCAGTGAATGGGGGACTAGCGGGAACCGGGAGACCCAGTACTTC
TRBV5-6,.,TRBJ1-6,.,CASSTWAIPNSPLHF,TGTGCCAGCAGCACTTGGGCAATCCCTAATTCACCCCTCCACTTT
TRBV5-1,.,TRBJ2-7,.,CASSPPGSGEQYF,TGCGCCAGCAGCCCCCCGGGTAGTGGCGAGCAGTACTTC
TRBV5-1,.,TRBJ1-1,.,CASTPDGGLSTEAFF,TGCGCCAGCACTCCGGACGGGGGGCTGAGCACTGAAGCTTTCTTT
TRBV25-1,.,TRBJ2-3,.,CASVEGVTDTQYF,TGTGCCAGCGTTGAAGGGGTAACAGATACGCAGTATTTT
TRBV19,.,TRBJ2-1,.,CASSTFRPELVVPYNEQFF,TGTGCCAGTAGTACTTTCCGGCCCGAACTAGTGGTGCCTTACAATGAGCAGTTCTTC
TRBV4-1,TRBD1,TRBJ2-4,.,CASSRWSGTAFILAKNIQYF,TGCGCCAGCAGCCGATGGTCCGGGACAGCCTTCATATTAGCCAAAAACATTCAGTACTTC
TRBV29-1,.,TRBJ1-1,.,CSVSLGRGRVNTEAFF,TGCAGCGTTTCGCTTGGCAGGGGACGAGTGAACACTGAAGCTTTCTTT
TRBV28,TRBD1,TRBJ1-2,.,CASSYTGEGYGYTF,TGTGCCAGCAGTTATACAGGGGAAGGCTATGGCTACACCTTC
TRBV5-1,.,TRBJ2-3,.,CASSPGRTTQEGTDTQYF,TGCGCCAGCAGCCCAGGTCGGACTACCCAGGAAGGCACAGATACGCAGTATTTT
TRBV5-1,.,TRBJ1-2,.,CASSLARNYGYTF,TGCGCCAGCAGCTTGGCCAGAAACTATGGCTACACCTTC